The present T cell receptor beta chain was sequenced within a study of beta chain features in type 1 diabetes. Study-level results: Junctions at VDJ sites from type 1 diabetes patients had fewer insertions and more deletions. The naive, central memory and Treg TCRB repertoires showed an apparent similarity that was greater among patients than among healthy donors. In all four CD4+ subsets, TCRB CDR3 length was significantly, moderately reduced in type 1 diabetes.

CD4+ naive, central memory, regulatory and stem cell-like memory subsets were isolated by sorting on CD45RO/CCR7/CD25/CD127/CD95/CD27. V lost 6 bases and J lost 3; bases outside the gene matches: 2. Germline CDR1 SQVTM, CDR2 ANQGSEA. The CDR3 contains 13 residues. Reverse transcribing all isolated RNA meant expressed TCRB transcripts were sequenced. Libraries were prepared by immunoSEQ multiplex PCR; TCRdb keeps only in-frame clonotypes and omits some of them. The top ten hold roughly 0.016% of the sample, which has 250,000 to 350,000 clones, approximately 10% seen once. For this clone: Its antigen is unidentified. Other DNA sequences in the sample encode the same CDR3.

This clonotype was obtained from a woman aged 25 to 39 in good health. The chain carries TRBV29-1 and TRBJ2-3; 11 positions agree with TRBD2. The sample comprised naive CD4+ T cells from blood. The CDR3 is CSVGTSGTDTQYF. The DNA of the CDR3 is TGCAGCGTAGGGACTAGCGGAACAGATACGCAGTATTTT.